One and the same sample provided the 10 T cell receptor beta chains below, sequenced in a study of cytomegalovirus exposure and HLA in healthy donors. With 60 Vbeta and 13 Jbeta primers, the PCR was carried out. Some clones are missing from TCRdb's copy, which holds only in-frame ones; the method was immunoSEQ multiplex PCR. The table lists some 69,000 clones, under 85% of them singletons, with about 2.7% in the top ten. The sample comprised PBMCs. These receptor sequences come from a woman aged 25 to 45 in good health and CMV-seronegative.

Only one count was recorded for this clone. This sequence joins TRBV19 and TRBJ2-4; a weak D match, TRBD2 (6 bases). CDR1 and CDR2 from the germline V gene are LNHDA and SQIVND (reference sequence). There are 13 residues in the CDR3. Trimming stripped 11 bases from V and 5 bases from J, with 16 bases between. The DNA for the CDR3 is TGTGCCTCTCAACCGGGAGTGGAAAACATTCAGTACTTC. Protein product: CASQPGVENIQYF.

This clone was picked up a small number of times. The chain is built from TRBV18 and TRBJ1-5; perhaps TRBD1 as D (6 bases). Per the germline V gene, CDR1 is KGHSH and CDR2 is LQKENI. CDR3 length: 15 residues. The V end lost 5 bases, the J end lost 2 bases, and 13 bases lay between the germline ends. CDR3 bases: TGTGCCAGCTCATCCGGGGGGGCTGGCAATCAGCCCCAGCATTTT. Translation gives CASSSGGAGNQPQHF. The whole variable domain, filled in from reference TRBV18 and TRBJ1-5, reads NAGVMQNPRHLVRRRGQEARLRCSPMKGHSHVYWYRQLPEEGLKFMVYLQKENIIDESGMPKERFSAEFPKEGPSILRIQQVVRGDSAAYFCASSSGGAGNQPQHFGDGTRLSIL.

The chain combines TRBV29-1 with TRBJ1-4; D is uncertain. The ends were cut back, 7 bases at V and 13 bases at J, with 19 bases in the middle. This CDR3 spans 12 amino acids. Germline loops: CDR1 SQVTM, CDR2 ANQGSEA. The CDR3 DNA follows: TGCAGCGCCGAGGGTGAGGCTGCGGGACTGTTTTTT. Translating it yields CSAEGEAAGLFF.

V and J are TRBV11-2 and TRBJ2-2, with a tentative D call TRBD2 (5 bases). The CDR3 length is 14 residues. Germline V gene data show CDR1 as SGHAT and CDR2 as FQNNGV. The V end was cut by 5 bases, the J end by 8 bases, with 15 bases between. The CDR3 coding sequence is TGTGCCAGCAGCCCCCCTGCAAGGACTGGGGAGCTGTTTTTT. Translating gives CASSPPARTGELFF.

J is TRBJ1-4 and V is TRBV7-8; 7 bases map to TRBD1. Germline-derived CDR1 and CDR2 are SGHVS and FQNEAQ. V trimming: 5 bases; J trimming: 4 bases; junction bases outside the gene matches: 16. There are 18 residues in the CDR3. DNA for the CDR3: TGTGCCAGCAGCAAAGCGAGATTCGGGGGACAGCTTAATGAAAAACTGTTTTTT. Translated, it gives CASSKARFGGQLNEKLFF.

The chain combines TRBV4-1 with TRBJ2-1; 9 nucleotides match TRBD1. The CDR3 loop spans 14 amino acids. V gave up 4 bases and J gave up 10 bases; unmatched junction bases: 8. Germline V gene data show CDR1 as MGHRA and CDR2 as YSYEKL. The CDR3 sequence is CASSPGQGWNEQFF. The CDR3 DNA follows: TGCGCCAGCAGCCCGGGACAGGGCTGGAACGAGCAGTTCTTC.

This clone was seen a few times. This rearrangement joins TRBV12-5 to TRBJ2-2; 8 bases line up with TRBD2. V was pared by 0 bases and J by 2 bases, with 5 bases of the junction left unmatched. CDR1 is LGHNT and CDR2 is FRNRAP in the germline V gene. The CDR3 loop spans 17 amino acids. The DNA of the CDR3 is TGTGCTAGTGGTTTGGTTACAACTAGCGGTAACACCGGGGAGCTGTTTTTT. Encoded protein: CASGLVTTSGNTGELFF.

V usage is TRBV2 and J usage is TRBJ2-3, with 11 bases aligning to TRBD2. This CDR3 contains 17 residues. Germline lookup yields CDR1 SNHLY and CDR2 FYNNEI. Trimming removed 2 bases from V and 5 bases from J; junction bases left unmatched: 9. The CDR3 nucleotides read TGTGCCAGCAGTGAAATGCGTAGCGGGGGGGCCTTAGATACGCAGTATTTT. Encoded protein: CASSEMRSGGALDTQYF. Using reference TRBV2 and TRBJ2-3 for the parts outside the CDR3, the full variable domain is EPEVTQTPSHQVTQMGQEVILRCVPISNHLYFYWYRQILGQKVEFLVSFYNNEISEKSEIFDDQFSVERPDGSNFTLKIRSTKLEDSAMYFCASSEMRSGGALDTQYFGPGTRLTVL.

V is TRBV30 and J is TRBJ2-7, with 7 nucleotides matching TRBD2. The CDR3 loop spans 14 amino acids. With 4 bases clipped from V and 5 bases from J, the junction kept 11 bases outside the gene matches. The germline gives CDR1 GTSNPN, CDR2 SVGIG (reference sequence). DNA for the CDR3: TGTGCCTGGACCAAACTAGCGACTAGCCACGAGCAGTACTTC. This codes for CAWTKLATSHEQYF.

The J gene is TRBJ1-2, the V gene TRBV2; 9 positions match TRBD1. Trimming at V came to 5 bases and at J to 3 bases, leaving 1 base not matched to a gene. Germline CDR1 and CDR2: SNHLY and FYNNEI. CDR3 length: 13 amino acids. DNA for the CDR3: TGTGCCAGCAGTTGGACAGGGGACTATGGCTACACCTTC. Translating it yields CASSWTGDYGYTF. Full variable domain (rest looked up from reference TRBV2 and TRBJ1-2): EPEVTQTPSHQVTQMGQEVILRCVPISNHLYFYWYRQILGQKVEFLVSFYNNEISEKSEIFDDQFSVERPDGSNFTLKIRSTKLEDSAMYFCASSWTGDYGYTFGSGTRLTVV.